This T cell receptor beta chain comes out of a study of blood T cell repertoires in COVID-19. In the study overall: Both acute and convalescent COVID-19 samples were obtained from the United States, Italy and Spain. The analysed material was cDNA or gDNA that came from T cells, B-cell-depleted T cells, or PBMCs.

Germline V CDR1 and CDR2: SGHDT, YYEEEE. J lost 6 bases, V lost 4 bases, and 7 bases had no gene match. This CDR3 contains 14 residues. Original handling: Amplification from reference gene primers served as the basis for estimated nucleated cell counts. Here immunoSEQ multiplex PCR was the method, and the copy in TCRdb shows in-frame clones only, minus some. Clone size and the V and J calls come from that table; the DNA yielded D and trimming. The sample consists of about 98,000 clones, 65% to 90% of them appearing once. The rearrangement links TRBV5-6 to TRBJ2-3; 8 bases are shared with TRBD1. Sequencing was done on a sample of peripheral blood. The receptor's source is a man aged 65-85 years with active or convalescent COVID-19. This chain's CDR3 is CASSLGQGSDTQYF. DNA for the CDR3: TGTGCCAGCAGCCTAGGACAGGGCTCGGATACGCAGTATTTT. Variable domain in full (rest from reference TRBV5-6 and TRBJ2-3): DAGVTQSPTHLIKTRGQQVTLRCSPKSGHDTVSWYQQALGQGPQFIFQYYEEEERQRGNFPDRFSGHQFPNYSSELNVNALLLGDSALYLCASSLGQGSDTQYFGPGTRLTVL.